Below are 11 T cell receptor beta chains sequenced from a single sample in a study of blood T cell repertoires in COVID-19. The data were produced by immunoSEQ multiplex PCR, yet TCRdb's version contains in-frame clones alone and is incomplete. The sample consists of 250,000 or so clones, 80% to 95% of them appearing once. The sample consisted of peripheral blood. The source is a man aged 30 to 39 with COVID-19, enrolled during active disease.

V is TRBV6-4 and J is TRBJ2-1; D unresolved. V was clipped by 0 bases and J by 6 bases, with 15 bases between them. Germline-derived CDR1 and CDR2 are MRHNA and SNTAGT. This CDR3 contains 16 residues. Written as DNA, the CDR3 is TGTGCCAGCAGTGACTCACCGAGACACGGAACCAATGAGCAGTTCTTC. Translated, it gives CASSDSPRHGTNEQFF.

This chain connects TRBV4-1 to TRBJ2-7; weak D call: TRBD2 (5 bases). The CDR3 extends over 15 amino acids. The ends were cut back, 1 base at V and 3 bases at J, with 13 bases in the middle. Germline V gene sequence: CDR1 MGHRA, CDR2 YSYEKL. CDR3 protein: CASSQGFSVIYEQYF. For the CDR3, the DNA is TGCGCCAGCAGCCAAGGTTTTAGCGTAATCTACGAGCAGTACTTC.

The V and J genes are TRBV2 and TRBJ1-1; TRBD1 is a possible D gene (6 bases). The V gene's germline CDR1 is SNHLY and CDR2 FYNNEI. V lost 10 bases and J lost 4, with 22 bases in between. The CDR3 length is 15 residues. As DNA, the CDR3 is TGTGCCACCAGAGAGGGAGGGGGTGAGGGCACTGAAGCTTTCTTT. Protein sequence: CATREGGGEGTEAFF.

The gene calls are TRBV19 and TRBJ1-2; D might be TRBD1 (6 bases). This CDR3 spans 13 amino acids. The germline CDR1 and CDR2 sequences are LNHDA and SQIVND (reference sequence). With 6 bases removed from V and 4 bases from J, the gap between germline ends came to 12 bases. In DNA form, the CDR3 reads TGTGCCAGTAGCCCGGACAGCTTCTATGGCTACACCTTC. Translated, it gives CASSPDSFYGYTF.

The gene calls are TRBV7-3 and TRBJ1-6, with D possibly matching TRBD1 (5 bases). Germline V lookup: CDR1 SGHTA, CDR2 FQGTGA. V dropped 5 bases and J dropped 5 bases, with 13 bases sitting between them. The length of the CDR3 is 15 residues. CDR3 bases: TGTGCCAGCAGCCCCCAGGGATCCCATAATTCACCCCTCCACTTT. Its protein is CASSPQGSHNSPLHF.

This chain uses TRBV9 with TRBJ2-5, with TRBD2 matching 9 bases. Germline CDR1 and CDR2: SGDLS and YYNGEE. CDR3 size: 17 residues. V trimming: 4 bases; J trimming: 4 bases; junction bases outside the gene matches: 14. CDR3 sequence: CASSPGAGGQNGETQYF. CDR3 bases: TGTGCCAGCAGCCCAGGGGCGGGGGGGCAGAACGGAGAGACCCAGTACTTC.

The chain couples TRBV5-1 to TRBJ1-1; D perhaps matches TRBD1 (5 bases). The ends were cut back, 3 bases at V and 6 bases at J, with 18 bases in the middle. The CDR3 spans 15 residues. Looked up from germline, CDR1 is SGHRS and CDR2 is YFSETQ. The CDR3 loop is CASSSTGTSRAEAFF. In nucleotides, the CDR3 is TGCGCCAGCAGCTCAACCGGGACTTCGCGCGCTGAAGCTTTCTTT.

This chain links TRBV7-9 with TRBJ2-4; 8 nucleotides agree with TRBD2. Trimming removed 4 bases from V and 3 bases from J; junction bases left unmatched: 8. The length of the CDR3 is 16 residues. CDR1 is SEHNR, CDR2 FQNEAQ, per germline (reference sequence). CDR3 nucleotide sequence: TGTGCCAGCAGCTCAACCGGGACTAGTGGCAAAAACATTCAGTACTTC. Residues: CASSSTGTSGKNIQYF.

The V gene is TRBV5-1, the J gene TRBJ2-2; 8 nucleotides line up with TRBD1. This CDR3 is built from 17 residues. Germline-derived CDR1 and CDR2 are SGHRS and YFSETQ. The junction had 4 bases not matched to a gene; V was cut back by 0 bases and J by 0 bases. Here the CDR3 reads CASSLDRTGSNTGELFF. In DNA form, the CDR3 reads TGCGCCAGCAGCTTGGACAGGACAGGGTCGAACACCGGGGAGCTGTTTTTT.

The chain uses TRBV18 and TRBJ1-1, with D unresolved. The CDR3 sequence is 14 residues long. CDR1 and CDR2 from the germline V gene are KGHSH and LQKENI. The V end lost 4 bases, the J end lost 1 base, and 10 bases lay between the germline ends. The CDR3 region has the DNA TGTGCCAGCTCACTAGCCACGAGGAACACTGAAGCTTTCTTT. Its protein product is CASSLATRNTEAFF.

The chain carries TRBV6-2 or TRBV6-3 and TRBJ2-4, with D possibly being TRBD2 (7 bases). CDR3 size: 13 residues. Germline CDR1 MNHEY, CDR2 SVGEGT. V lost 2 bases and J 8 bases, leaving 10 bases between the germline ends. CDR3 in DNA: TGTGCCAGCAGTTACCGGGGGGCTGACATTCAGTACTTC. Translated, it gives CASSYRGADIQYF.